In its sample, the clone carrying this T cell receptor beta chain was seen a few times. The data were taken from a study of blood T cell repertoires in COVID-19. Study background: Some COVID-19 samples were acute and others convalescent; all came from the United States, Italy and Spain. Sources were T cells, B-cell-depleted T cells, or PBMCs; the material itself was cDNA or gDNA.

Per the authors' pipeline: From reference gene primer amplification, estimates of nucleated cell counts were derived. Method: immunoSEQ multiplex PCR; TCRdb's copy keeps in-frame clones and lacks some. The V and J calls and the clone size are those of that table, but D and trimming were determined from the DNA. The profile shows more than 85,000 clones, 70% to 90% of them singletons. Germline trimming cut 5 bases from V and 5 bases from J; bases unmatched to any gene: 19. Germline-derived CDR1 and CDR2 are SEHNR and FQNEAQ (reference sequence). The CDR3 is 19 amino acids. The chain combines TRBV7-9 with TRBJ2-2, with 8 bases fitting TRBD2. Sequences were obtained from peripheral blood. The sequence was obtained from a man aged 50 to 60 with active COVID-19. This CDR3 is CASSDPHGIGAGETGELFF. The CDR3 DNA follows: TGTGCCAGCAGCGACCCCCACGGGATTGGAGCGGGGGAAACCGGGGAGCTGTTTTTT.